The text below deals with one T cell receptor beta chain. This sample stems from a study of shared clonotypes between healthy human individuals. Using 200 ng DNA, some 30,000 T cell genomes, the sorted-subset replicate PCRs were run. Using immunoSEQ multiplex PCR, the repertoire was profiled, and TCRdb retains in-frame clones only, with some absent. The sample records under 550,000 clones, around 96% being singletons. Germline V CDR1 and CDR2: GTSNPN, SVGIG (reference sequence). The CDR3 contains 13 residues. Trimming pared 3 bases from V and 5 bases from J, leaving 11 bases between. Material for sequencing was naive CD4+ T cells sorted from blood. This sample's subset: CD45RA+ positively selected. The sequence was obtained from a woman in her 30s in good health. The rearrangement links TRBV30 to TRBJ1-5; D is possibly TRBD1 (6 bases). The CDR3 is CAWSLGAHQPQHF. As DNA, the CDR3 is TGTGCCTGGAGCTTGGGGGCTCATCAGCCCCAGCATTTT.